This T cell receptor (beta chain) is drawn from a study of OX40 agonist ivuxolimab in advanced cancers. About the research overall: In this trial design, patients received ivuxolimab intravenously at 0.01 to 10 mg/kg every 2 weeks. The dose-escalation cohort had hepatocellular carcinoma, melanoma, renal cell or head and neck cancer.

This table comes from immunoSEQ multiplex PCR, and its TCRdb copy is limited to in-frame clones, with some not included. The sample includes about 79,000 clones, more than 85% of them seen just once. The ends were cut back, 5 bases at V and 4 bases at J, with 15 bases in the middle. The CDR3 is made up of 15 amino acids. Germline values: CDR1 MNHEY, CDR2 SMNVEV (reference sequence). Sequences were derived from CD4+ or CD8+ T cells sorted from blood, sampled in a trial of the OX40 agonist ivuxolimab. The J gene is TRBJ2-4, the V gene TRBV27; D might be TRBD1 or TRBD2, each matching 5 bases. The TCR comes from an adult with an advanced solid tumor such as melanoma, head and neck, liver or kidney cancer. The CDR3 loop reads CASSHPTGTKNIQYF. Written as DNA, the CDR3 is TGTGCCAGCAGTCATCCAACCGGGACGAAAAACATTCAGTACTTC.